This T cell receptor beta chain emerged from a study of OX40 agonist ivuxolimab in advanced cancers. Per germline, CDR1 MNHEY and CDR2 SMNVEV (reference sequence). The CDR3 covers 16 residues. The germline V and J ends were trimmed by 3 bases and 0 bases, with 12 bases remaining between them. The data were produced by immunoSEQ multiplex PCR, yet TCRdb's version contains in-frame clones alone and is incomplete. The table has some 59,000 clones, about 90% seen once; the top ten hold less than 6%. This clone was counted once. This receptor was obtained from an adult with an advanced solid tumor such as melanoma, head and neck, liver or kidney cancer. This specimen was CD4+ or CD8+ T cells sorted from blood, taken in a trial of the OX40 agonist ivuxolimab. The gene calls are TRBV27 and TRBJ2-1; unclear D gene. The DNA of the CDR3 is TGTGCCAGCAGTTTGTCCGGCAGGATCTCCTACAATGAGCAGTTCTTC. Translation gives CASSLSGRISYNEQFF.